This entry concerns a single T cell receptor beta chain. CDR3 length: 13 amino acids. CDR1 and CDR2 from the germline V gene are ENHRY and SYGVKD. Trimming shortened V by 1 base and J by 5 bases, and 8 bases separated the two germline ends. Sequencing used immunoSEQ multiplex PCR; TCRdb keeps in-frame clones, though not all of them. The sample has approximately 24,000 clones; 90% to 95% are singletons. The data are from a study of graft-versus-host responses after intestinal transplantation. The chain is built from TRBV10-3 and TRBJ1-1; D gene uncertain. The specimen comprised PBMCs, sampled about 41 days after intestinal transplant. The clonotype originates from a human patient who received an intestinal transplant, so some T cells may come from the graft donor. This CDR3 is CAISEFLGTEAFF. The CDR3 region has the DNA TGTGCCATCAGTGAGTTTCTTGGAACTGAAGCTTTCTTT.